These T cell receptor beta chains were read from a single sample in a study of cytomegalovirus exposure and HLA in healthy donors. Using immunoSEQ multiplex PCR, the repertoire was profiled, and TCRdb retains in-frame clones only, with some absent. The table shows approximately 160,000 clones, with around 85% occurring only once. Material: PBMCs. These receptors were collected from a woman in her 30s in good health and CMV-seronegative. CDR3s include the opening cysteine and the closing phenylalanine or tryptophan. D genes are given only for firm matches. Size is stated for part of the rows, as once, few or many counts, or as a class when the clone is expanded.

V gene	J gene	clone size	D gene	CDR3 protein	CDR3 DNA
TRBV6-5	TRBJ1-1	NA	NA	CASGWQNTEAFF	TGTGCCAGTGGGTGGCAGAACACTGAAGCTTTCTTT
TRBV19	TRBJ2-1	NA	TRBD1	CASSLGTGGNEQFF	TGTGCCAGTAGTCTCGGGACAGGGGGTAATGAGCAGTTCTTC
TRBV2	TRBJ2-6	NA	NA	CASTGVPGANVLTF	TGTGCCAGCACGGGAGTCCCTGGGGCCAACGTCCTGACTTTC
TRBV6-5	TRBJ1-2	NA	NA	CASSYRVDNYGYTF	TGTGCCAGCAGTTATAGAGTAGACAACTATGGCTACACCTTC
TRBV29-1	TRBJ2-7	NA	TRBD1	CSVGTGGYEQYF	TGCAGCGTCGGGACAGGGGGCTACGAGCAGTACTTC
TRBV7-6	TRBJ1-1	NA	TRBD1	CASSAPGGDMNTEAFF	TGTGCCAGCAGCGCCCCAGGGGGCGACATGAACACTGAAGCTTTCTTT
TRBV7-2	TRBJ1-5	NA	NA	CASSLSPGPNQPQHF	TGTGCCAGCAGCTTAAGTCCGGGGCCCAATCAGCCCCAGCATTTT
TRBV20-1	TRBJ2-2	once	NA	CSARDRGELFF	TGCAGTGCTAGAGATCGAGGGGAGCTGTTTTTT
TRBV19	TRBJ2-5	NA	NA	CASSPRVGWGQETQYF	TGTGCCAGTAGTCCCCGCGTAGGTTGGGGTCAAGAGACCCAGTACTTC
TRBV7-2	TRBJ2-6	NA	NA	CASSLRTAGANVLTF	TGTGCCAGCAGCCTAAGGACAGCTGGGGCCAACGTCCTGACTTTC
TRBV27	TRBJ1-5	NA	NA	CASGGIAYQPQHF	TGTGCCAGCGGGGGAATAGCTTATCAGCCCCAGCATTTT
TRBV28	TRBJ2-2	NA	TRBD2	CASSLWDRASGTGELFF	TGTGCCAGCAGTTTATGGGATCGGGCTAGCGGGACCGGGGAGCTGTTTTTT
TRBV29-1	TRBJ2-2	NA	TRBD1	CSARDRADTGELFF	TGCAGCGCCCGGGACAGGGCGGACACCGGGGAGCTGTTTTTT
TRBV30	TRBJ2-6	NA	NA	CAWSWSSSGANVLTF	TGTGCCTGGAGTTGGTCGAGCTCTGGGGCCAACGTCCTGACTTTC
TRBV29-1	TRBJ2-3	NA	NA	CSVGVSTDTQYF	TGCAGCGTGGGGGTGAGCACAGATACGCAGTATTTT
TRBV7-9	TRBJ2-1	NA	TRBD2	CASSFTAGGYEQFF	TGTGCCAGCAGCTTCACAGCGGGAGGGTATGAGCAGTTCTTC
TRBV6-6	TRBJ1-5	NA	NA	CASSPYNSNQPQHF	TGTGCCAGCAGTCCGTACAATAGCAATCAGCCCCAGCATTTT
TRBV6-4	TRBJ1-2	few	NA	CASSPRAAQVIGPHYGYTF	TGTGCCAGCAGCCCGCGCGCCGCCCAGGTCATTGGACCCCACTATGGCTACACCTTC
TRBV10-3	TRBJ1-4	NA	TRBD1	CAISDPTGTNEKLFF	TGTGCCATCAGTGACCCGACAGGGACTAATGAAAAACTGTTTTTT
TRBV5-1	TRBJ1-4	NA	TRBD1	CASSSLGDSGNEKLFF	TGCGCCAGCAGCTCCCTCGGGGACAGTGGAAATGAAAAACTGTTTTTT
TRBV6-1	TRBJ2-7	NA	NA	CASRGDSYEQYF	TGTGCCAGCAGGGGGGATTCCTACGAGCAGTACTTC
TRBV18	TRBJ2-1	NA	NA	CASSPLSGINEQFF	TGTGCCAGCTCACCACTTTCCGGAATAAATGAGCAGTTCTTC
TRBV9	TRBJ2-3	once	NA	CASSVASDEAQATDTQYF	TGTGCCAGCAGCGTAGCTTCGGACGAGGCCCAGGCGACAGATACGCAGTATTTT
TRBV27	TRBJ2-3	NA	NA	CASSFLMSDTQYF	TGTGCCAGCAGTTTTCTAATGTCAGATACGCAGTATTTT